This passage covers 29 T cell receptor beta chains from one sample sequenced in a study of CD4+ T cells in melanoma (dated 2022 in TCRdb). The method was the immunoSEQ multiplex PCR assay. TCRdb carries this immuneACCESS record with in-frame sequences only. Its versions omit some clonotypes, under half of them owing to an unresolved V gene in the studies checked, with the rest unexplained. This sample is represented by about 120,000 clones; about 92% of them were singletons. 2.5% to 3.5% of the sample comes from the top ten. The sequencing sample was made of peripheral blood. Source of these receptors: a human donor with melanoma.

This rearrangement joins TRBV19 to TRBJ2-5; 8 bases map to TRBD2. The CDR3 runs 14 residues. V lost 3 bases, J lost 7 bases, and 7 bases stayed unmatched. Germline loops: CDR1 LNHDA, CDR2 SQIVND (reference sequence). The CDR3 DNA follows: TGTGCCAGTAGTATCGAGCGGGAGTTCGGGACCCAGTACTTC. Its translation: CASSIEREFGTQYF.

The rearrangement uses TRBV7-2 and TRBJ2-1; TRBD2 might be the D (6 bases). CDR1 SGHTA and CDR2 FQGNSA come from the germline V gene. The CDR3 is 15 residues long. Trimming cost V 4 bases and J 9 bases, with 19 bases left between them. CDR3 coding DNA: TGTGCCAGCAGCTCCCCTACGGGTCTAGCGCGTGAGCAGTTCTTC. It codes for CASSSPTGLAREQFF.

The count of this clone is one. V usage is TRBV11-3 and J usage is TRBJ1-6; D unresolved. The CDR3 loop spans 14 amino acids. V lost 1 base and J 8 bases, leaving 9 bases between the germline ends. The germline V gene has CDR1 SGHNT and CDR2 YENEEA. CDR3 nucleotides: TGTGCCAGCAGCTTAGGAGCCGTGGATTCACCCCTCCACTTT. Amino acids: CASSLGAVDSPLHF.

The chain links TRBV4-2 to TRBJ2-1; 9 nucleotides align to TRBD2. CDR3 length equals 16 residues. Trimming cost V 0 bases and J 7 bases; bases outside gene matches: 7. CDR1 is LGHNA, CDR2 YNFKEQ, per germline. The CDR3 loop reads CASSQDRAGGRNEQFF. CDR3 sequence (DNA): TGTGCCAGCAGCCAAGATCGCGCGGGAGGGCGAAATGAGCAGTTCTTC.

The chain joins TRBV6-5 to TRBJ1-4, with 7 bases that match TRBD1. In germline, CDR1 is MNHEY, CDR2 SVGAGI. The CDR3 is made up of 14 amino acids. V lost 5 bases to trimming and J lost 4 bases; unmatched junction nucleotides: 4. CDR3 nucleotides: TGTGCCAGCAGTCGGGGACAGCGTAATGAAAAACTGTTTTTT. Translating it yields CASSRGQRNEKLFF.

The chain combines TRBV2 with TRBJ2-1, with 9 bases fitting TRBD2. J was trimmed by 4 bases and V by 6 bases; bases with no gene match: 10. Germline loops: CDR1 SNHLY, CDR2 FYNNEI. The CDR3 loop spans 16 amino acids. In nucleotides, the CDR3 is TGTGCCAGCAGAGAGATAAGCGGGGGGCCATACAATGAGCAGTTCTTC. This encodes CASREISGGPYNEQFF.

In DNA, the CDR3 is TGTGCCAGCAGTTTCCGGACTCAGTACGAGCAGTACTTC. As protein: CASSFRTQYEQYF. The chain is built from TRBV27 and TRBJ2-7; a possible D gene is TRBD2 (5 bases). Trimming left V 3 bases short and J 4 bases short, with 10 bases between. In germline, CDR1 is MNHEY, CDR2 SMNVEV (reference sequence). This CDR3 is built from 13 residues.

J is TRBJ2-2 and V is TRBV6-6, with D possibly matching TRBD1 (5 bases). Germline V lookup: CDR1 MNHNY, CDR2 SVGAGI (reference sequence). Trimming cost V 5 bases and J 1 base, with 8 bases left between them. This CDR3 region has 14 residues. CDR3 DNA sequence: TGTGCCAGCAGTCCTGACAGGAACACCGGGGAGCTGTTTTTT. This translates into CASSPDRNTGELFF.

The chain employs TRBV6-5 and TRBJ1-6; no firm D call. Germline CDR1 reads MNHEY; CDR2 reads SVGAGI. The CDR3 sequence is 16 residues long. V lost 2 bases and J lost 0, with 8 bases in between. The CDR3 protein is CASSYERSSYNSPLHF. In nucleotides, the CDR3 is TGTGCCAGCAGTTACGAGAGGAGCTCCTATAATTCACCCCTCCACTTT.

The chain links TRBV10-3 to TRBJ1-1; D perhaps matches TRBD1 (5 bases). The CDR3 contains 14 residues. CDR1 and CDR2 from the germline V gene are ENHRY and SYGVKD. V was shortened by 0 bases and J by 6 bases, with 11 bases between the two germline ends. The CDR3 reads CAISESRGTPEAFF. For the CDR3, the DNA is TGTGCCATCAGTGAGTCGAGAGGGACTCCTGAAGCTTTCTTT.

The chain is built from TRBV6-1 and TRBJ2-2, with D perhaps being TRBD1 or TRBD2 (7 bases each). The CDR3 sequence is 14 residues long. V was cut by 6 bases and J by 5 bases, with 13 bases left in between. The V gene's germline CDR1 is MNHNS and CDR2 SASEGT. The CDR3 spells CASRTGEGTGELFF. Here the CDR3 DNA reads TGTGCCAGCAGAACAGGGGAGGGAACCGGGGAGCTGTTTTTT.

CDR3 DNA sequence: TGTGCCAGCAGCCTCAGGGGACACGGATCTGGGGCCAACGTCCTGACTTTC. Translated: CASSLRGHGSGANVLTF. This sequence joins TRBV7-3 and TRBJ2-6, with D perhaps matching TRBD1 (6 bases). V was shortened by 5 bases and J by 1 base, with 15 bases between the two germline ends. This CDR3 has 17 residues. CDR1 and CDR2 (germline): SGHTA, FQGTGA.

The rearrangement uses TRBV7-3 and TRBJ2-3, with 10 bases aligning to TRBD1. The V and J ends lost 6 bases and 14 bases, in that order; junction bases with no gene match: 14. This CDR3 region has 14 residues. Germline-derived CDR1 and CDR2 are SGHTA and FQGTGA. The chain's CDR3 is CASRLRSGTGEWYF. The CDR3 DNA is TGTGCCAGCAGATTACGTTCCGGGACAGGGGAGTGGTATTTT.

V gene TRBV7-8 combines with J gene TRBJ2-7; TRBD1 matches 11 bases. The CDR3 spans 15 residues. Germline lookup yields CDR1 SGHVS and CDR2 FQNEAQ. The V and J ends lost 1 base and 2 bases, in that order; junction bases with no gene match: 1. The CDR3, as DNA: TGTGCCAGCAGCTTAGGGACAGGGGGCCCCTACGAGCAGTACTTC. It specifies CASSLGTGGPYEQYF.

V is TRBV4-3 and J is TRBJ2-5; unclear D gene. From germline, CDR1 is LGHNA and CDR2 YSLEER. The length of the CDR3 is 13 residues. V lost 5 bases, J lost 2 bases, and 9 bases lay in between. This CDR3 reads CASSEREQETQYF. The CDR3 bases are TGCGCCAGCAGCGAAAGGGAACAAGAGACCCAGTACTTC.

The chain links TRBV7-2 to TRBJ2-3; D is perhaps TRBD1 or TRBD2 (6 bases each). The CDR3 covers 16 residues. V gave up 3 bases and J gave up 9 bases, with 22 bases separating them. Germline values: CDR1 SGHTA, CDR2 FQGNSA. The CDR3 nucleotides read TGTGCCAGCAGCTTGGGAGGTGGGGGCCCAAGGAAGACGCAGTATTTT. It codes for CASSLGGGGPRKTQYF.

This clone has just one count. The V and J genes are TRBV19 and TRBJ2-2, with D possibly matching TRBD1 (5 bases). The CDR3 extends over 16 amino acids. Trimming stripped 5 bases from V and 7 bases from J, with 20 bases between. The germline V gene has CDR1 LNHDA and CDR2 SQIVND (reference sequence). The CDR3, as DNA: TGTGCCAGTAGTCTCCGGAAGGGCCAGGGCGGCGGGGAGCTGTTTTTT. Protein sequence: CASSLRKGQGGGELFF.

J is TRBJ2-5 and V is TRBV7-2; D remains unclear. V lost 3 bases and J 5 bases, leaving 10 bases between the germline ends. CDR1 and CDR2 (germline): SGHTA, FQGNSA. The CDR3 spans 13 residues. This chain's CDR3 is CASSFHRSETQYF. CDR3 DNA sequence: TGTGCCAGCAGCTTTCACCGGAGTGAGACCCAGTACTTC.

J is TRBJ1-4 and V is TRBV28; 8 nucleotides agree with TRBD1. V trimming: 6 bases; J trimming: 6 bases; junction bases outside the gene matches: 6. The length of the CDR3 is 14 residues. CDR1 is MDHEN, CDR2 SYDVKM, per germline. The CDR3 sequence: CASSQTGEHEKLFF. The CDR3 DNA reads as TGTGCCAGCAGCCAGACAGGGGAACATGAAAAACTGTTTTTT.

The rearrangement joins TRBV19 to TRBJ1-2; no definite D call. Deletions cut 3 bases from V and 5 bases from J, with 7 bases between. Germline V CDR1 and CDR2: LNHDA, SQIVND (reference sequence). This CDR3 contains 12 residues. The CDR3 DNA reads as TGTGCCAGTAGTATGCAGGTTTATGGCTACACCTTC. It encodes CASSMQVYGYTF.

The chain is built from TRBV5-4 and TRBJ1-4; D is unclear. Germline lookup yields CDR1 SGHNT and CDR2 YYREEE (reference sequence). The CDR3 sequence is 16 residues long. V was trimmed by 1 base and J by 8 bases, leaving 18 bases between them. DNA of the CDR3: TGTGCCAGCAGCTTGAAAGCCAACAGCCCTGGAGAAAAACTGTTTTTT. Residues: CASSLKANSPGEKLFF.

This clone occurred once. The chain uses TRBV7-9 and TRBJ2-2; D remains unclear. The CDR3 sequence is 14 residues long. V was shortened by 5 bases and J by 1 base, with 8 bases between the two germline ends. Germline CDR1 SEHNR, CDR2 FQNEAQ (reference sequence). CDR3 DNA sequence: TGTGCCAGCAGCATCCGACAGAACACCGGGGAGCTGTTTTTT. This encodes CASSIRQNTGELFF. Combining the CDR3 with reference TRBV7-9 and TRBJ2-2 gives the whole variable domain DTGVSQNPRHKITKRGQNVTFRCDPISEHNRLYWYRQTLGQGPEFLTYFQNEAQLEKSRLLSDRFSAERPKGSFSTLEIQRTEQGDSAMYLCASSIRQNTGELFFGEGSRLTVL.

The chain carries TRBV19 and TRBJ1-3; 9 bases are a match to TRBD1. With V trimmed by 6 bases and J by 5 bases, 8 bases remained unmatched. The CDR3 has 15 amino acids. CDR1 and CDR2 (germline): LNHDA, SQIVND (reference sequence). The CDR3 DNA reads TGTGCCAGTAGCCCCCGGGACAGGGTTCGAAACACCATATATTTT. Protein product: CASSPRDRVRNTIYF.

The chain's CDR3 is CASSLSTGYGYTF. DNA for the CDR3: TGTGCCAGCAGCTTATCGACGGGCTATGGCTACACCTTC. This chain links TRBV5-6 with TRBJ1-2; D gene ambiguous. The CDR3 runs 13 residues. From germline, CDR1 is SGHDT and CDR2 YYEEEE. Trimming stripped 2 bases from V and 4 bases from J, with 9 bases between.

V usage is TRBV5-1 and J usage is TRBJ2-3, with TRBD1 matching 11 bases. Germline V gives CDR1 SGHRS, CDR2 YFSETQ. With V trimmed by 0 bases and J by 4 bases, 1 base remained unmatched. CDR3 length: 15 amino acids. CDR3 in amino acids: CASSLGGQGADTQYF. CDR3 coding DNA: TGCGCCAGCAGCTTGGGGGGACAGGGGGCAGATACGCAGTATTTT.

V gene TRBV2 combines with J gene TRBJ2-2; D possibly corresponds to TRBD2 (7 bases). Germline assignment: CDR1 SNHLY and CDR2 FYNNEI. Between the trimmed V and J ends, which lost 6 bases and 2 bases, there was a span of 10 bases. The CDR3 loop spans 14 amino acids. The CDR3 here is CASSGGPNTGELFF. The CDR3 bases are TGTGCCAGCAGCGGGGGGCCTAACACCGGGGAGCTGTTTTTT.

J is TRBJ2-2 and V is TRBV7-3; 9 positions agree with TRBD2. From germline, CDR1 is SGHTA and CDR2 FQGTGA. There are 19 residues in the CDR3. The V and J ends lost 1 base and 1 base, in that order; junction bases with no gene match: 10. CDR3 nucleotides: TGTGCCAGCAGCTTAAGGCCTGGTACTAGCGGGCAGAACACCGGGGAGCTGTTTTTT. It yields the protein CASSLRPGTSGQNTGELFF.

The gene calls are TRBV18 and TRBJ2-2, with 12 bases fitting TRBD1. The V gene end was trimmed by 5 bases and the J gene end by 2 bases; junction bases not matched to a gene: 3. Per germline, CDR1 KGHSH and CDR2 LQKENI. The CDR3 runs to 16 residues. For the CDR3, the DNA is TGTGCCAGCTCAGCCGGGACAGGGGGCAACACCGGGGAGCTGTTTTTT. This encodes CASSAGTGGNTGELFF.

V usage is TRBV6-6 and J usage is TRBJ1-5; D remains unclear. CDR3 length: 15 residues. Trimming removed 7 bases at V and 7 bases at J, with 20 bases between. CDR1 is MNHNY and CDR2 is SVGAGI in the germline V gene (reference sequence). The CDR3 DNA reads TGTGCCAGCACTCCAGGCCGAGGAGTAGGACAGCCCCAGCATTTT. Amino acid sequence: CASTPGRGVGQPQHF.